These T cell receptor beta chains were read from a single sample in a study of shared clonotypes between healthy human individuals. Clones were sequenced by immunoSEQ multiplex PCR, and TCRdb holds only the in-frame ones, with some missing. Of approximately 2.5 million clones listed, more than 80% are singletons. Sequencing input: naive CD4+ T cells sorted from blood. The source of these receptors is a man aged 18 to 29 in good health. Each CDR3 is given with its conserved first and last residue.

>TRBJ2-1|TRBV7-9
CASGEDHNEQFF
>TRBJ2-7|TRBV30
CAWGQGSSEQYF
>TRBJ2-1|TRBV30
CAWSDRVYNEQFF
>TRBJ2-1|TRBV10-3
CAISRTVDEQFF
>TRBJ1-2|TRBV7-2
CASSLGLAQGSYTF
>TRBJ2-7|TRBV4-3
CASSRSFGKGQLYEQYF
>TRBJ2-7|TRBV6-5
CASSRAGGRGEQYF
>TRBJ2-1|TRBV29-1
CSLGGPLSYNEQFF
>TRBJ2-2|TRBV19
CASRGTQGDTGELFF
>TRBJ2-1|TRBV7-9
CASSPGLAGGHEQFF
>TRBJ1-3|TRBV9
CASSAMASGNTIYF
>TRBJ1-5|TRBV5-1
CASSLGGRDQPQHF
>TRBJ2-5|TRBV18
CASSPGGETQYF
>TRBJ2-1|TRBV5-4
CASSIGTSGRIFHEQFF
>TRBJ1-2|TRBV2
CASSERSGSAYGYTF
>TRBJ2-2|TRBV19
CASSVGGGIGELFF
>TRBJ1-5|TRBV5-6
CASSRSRGFAGNQPQHF
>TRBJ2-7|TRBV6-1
CASSEGSGPSYEQYF
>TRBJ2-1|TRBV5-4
CASSLDRGSHNEQFF
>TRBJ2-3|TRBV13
CASTDTAGWYTDTQYF
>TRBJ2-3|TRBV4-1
CASSQWGRQGEMRDTQYF
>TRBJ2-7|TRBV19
CASSSWDRVYEQYF
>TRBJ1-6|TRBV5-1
CASSSWTGGDSPLHF
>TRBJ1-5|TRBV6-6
CASSYTVDSNQPQHF
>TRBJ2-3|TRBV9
CASSPLHTGTDTQYF
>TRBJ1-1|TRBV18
CASSQKNTEAFF
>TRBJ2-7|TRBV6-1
CASSGRLAGGGYEQYF
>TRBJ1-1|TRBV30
CAWSMDRLNTEAFF
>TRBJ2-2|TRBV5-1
CASSLNGANTGELFF
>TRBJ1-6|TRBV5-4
CASSLETGGTPLHF
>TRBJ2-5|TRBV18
CASSQAGGTETQYF
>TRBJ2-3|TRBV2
CASSGRASTDTQYF
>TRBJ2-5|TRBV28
CASSLAGTGNQETQYF
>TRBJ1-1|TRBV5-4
CASSLAGGLGTPEAFF
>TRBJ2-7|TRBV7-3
CASSLSGGLGMYEQYF
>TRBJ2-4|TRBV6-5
CASSSTSGRADIQYF
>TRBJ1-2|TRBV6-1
CASRVTGPNYGYTF
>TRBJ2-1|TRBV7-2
CASSRTGYNEQFF
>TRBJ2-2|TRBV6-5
CASSRGMNTGELFF
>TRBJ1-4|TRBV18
CASSPPRGINEKLFF
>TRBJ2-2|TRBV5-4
CASSRTSGGTGELFF
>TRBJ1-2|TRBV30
CAWSVGHAGDGYTF
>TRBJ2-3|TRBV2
CASSDLAGGTDTQYF
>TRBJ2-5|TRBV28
CASRGQGGFGETQYF
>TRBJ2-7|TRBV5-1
CASSLAGQRMYEQYF
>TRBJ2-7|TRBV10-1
CASSESVGYEQYF
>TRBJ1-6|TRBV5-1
CASSSGQGDNSPLHF
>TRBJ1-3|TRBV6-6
CASSDRAGNTIYF
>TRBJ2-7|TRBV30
CAWSPDRDHEQYF
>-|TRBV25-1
CASSEYTSGGYEQYF
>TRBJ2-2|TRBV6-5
CASSFRDLRTGELFF
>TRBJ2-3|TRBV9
CASSVDYNTDTQYF
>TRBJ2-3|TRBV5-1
CASSLTGISTDTQYF
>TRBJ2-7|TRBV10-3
CAIRPTGTSGQGEQYF